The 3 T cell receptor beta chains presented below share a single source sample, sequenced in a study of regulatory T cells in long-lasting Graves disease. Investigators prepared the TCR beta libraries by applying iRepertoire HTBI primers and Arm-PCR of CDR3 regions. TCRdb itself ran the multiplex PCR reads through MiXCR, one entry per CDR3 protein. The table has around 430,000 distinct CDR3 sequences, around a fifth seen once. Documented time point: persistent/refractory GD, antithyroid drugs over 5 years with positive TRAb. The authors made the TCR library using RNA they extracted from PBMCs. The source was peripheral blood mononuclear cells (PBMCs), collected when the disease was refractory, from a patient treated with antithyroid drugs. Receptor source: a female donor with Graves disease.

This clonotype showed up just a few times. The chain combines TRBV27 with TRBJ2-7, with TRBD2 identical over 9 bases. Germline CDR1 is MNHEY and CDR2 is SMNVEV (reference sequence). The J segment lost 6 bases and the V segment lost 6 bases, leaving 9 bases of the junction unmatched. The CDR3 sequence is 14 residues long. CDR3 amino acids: CASSARVTSGEQYF. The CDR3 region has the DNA TGTGCCAGCAGCGCGAGAGTGACTAGCGGCGAGCAGTACTTC.

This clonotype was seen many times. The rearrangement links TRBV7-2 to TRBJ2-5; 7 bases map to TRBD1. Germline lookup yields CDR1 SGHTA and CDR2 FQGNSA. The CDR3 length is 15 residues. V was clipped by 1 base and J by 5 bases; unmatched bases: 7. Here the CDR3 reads CASSLGNRGLETQYF. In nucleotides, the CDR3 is TGTGCCAGCAGCTTAGGGAACAGGGGCTTGGAGACCCAGTACTTC.

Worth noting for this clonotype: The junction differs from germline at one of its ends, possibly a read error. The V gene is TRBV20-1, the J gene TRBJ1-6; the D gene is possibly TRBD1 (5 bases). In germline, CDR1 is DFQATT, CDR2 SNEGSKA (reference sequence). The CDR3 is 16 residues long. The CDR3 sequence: CSATSGTGSYNSPPHF. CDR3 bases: TGCAGTGCAACCTCAGGGACGGGCTCCTATAATTCACCCCCCCACTTT.